A selection of T cell receptor beta chains follows, all from one sample in a study of blood T cell repertoires in COVID-19. Profiled with immunoSEQ multiplex PCR; TCRdb holds only in-frame clones, not every one. The sample lists more than 150,000 clones, roughly 80% seen once, with over 13% in the top ten. Sequencing was carried out using peripheral blood. These receptor sequences come from a man younger than 45 with active or convalescent COVID-19. Each CDR3 is given with its conserved first and last residue. The D gene is left open where the match is weak. Clone size is shown for a subset of rows, as once, few, many or a class of expanded clone.

j_call v_call clone_size d_call cdr3_aa cdr3_nt
TRBJ2-5 TRBV11-2 - - CASSLALGAGQTQYF TGTGCCAGCAGCTTAGCTCTGGGGGCGGGTCAGACCCAGTACTTC
TRBJ2-7 TRBV27 - TRBD2 CASSLSGTGDYEQYF TGTGCCAGCAGTTTAAGCGGGACGGGGGACTACGAGCAGTACTTC
TRBJ1-5 TRBV28 - - CASSSKDNYQPQHF TGTGCCAGCAGTAGTAAAGACAATTATCAGCCCCAGCATTTT
TRBJ2-3 TRBV2 once TRBD1 CASSDGTGWVDTQYF TGTGCCAGCAGTGACGGGACAGGCTGGGTAGATACGCAGTATTTT
TRBJ2-3 TRBV29-1 - TRBD1 CSVGQGADTDTQYF TGCAGCGTAGGACAGGGGGCCGACACAGATACGCAGTATTTT
TRBJ2-2 TRBV6-6 - - CASSYRGSTGELFF TGTGCCAGCAGTTACCGAGGGAGCACCGGGGAGCTGTTTTTT
TRBJ2-2 TRBV11-3 once TRBD2 CASSFGPTSGVNTGELFF TGTGCCAGCAGCTTCGGCCCGACTAGCGGGGTGAACACCGGGGAGCTGTTTTTT
TRBJ2-3 TRBV7-2 - TRBD1 CASSFRARDRGLYTQYF TGTGCCAGCAGCTTCCGGGCCCGGGACAGGGGGCTTTATACGCAGTATTTT
TRBJ2-2 TRBV29-1 once TRBD1 CSVVAQGSTGELFF TGCAGCGTTGTGGCACAGGGGAGCACCGGGGAGCTGTTTTTT
TRBJ1-1 TRBV15 - - CATSRGVPGNTEAFF TGTGCCACCAGCAGAGGTGTCCCAGGGAACACTGAAGCTTTCTTT
TRBJ1-2 TRBV6-5 - TRBD1 CASSLNDRGRGGYTF TGTGCCAGCAGCCTCAACGACAGGGGCCGAGGTGGCTACACCTTC
TRBJ1-5 TRBV4-1 - TRBD1 CASSQGPGGSNQPQHF TGCGCCAGCAGCCAAGGGCCAGGGGGCAGCAATCAGCCCCAGCATTTT
TRBJ1-5 TRBV10-2 - TRBD1 CASRGQGDQPQHF TGCGCCAGCAGAGGACAGGGGGATCAGCCCCAGCATTTT
TRBJ2-5 TRBV15 - TRBD2 CATSRDAGLAGETQYF TGTGCCACCAGCAGGGATGCGGGACTAGCGGGAGAGACCCAGTACTTC
TRBJ2-2 TRBV5-8 - - CASSRQAGELFF TGTGCCAGCAGCCGACAAGCCGGGGAGCTGTTTTTT
TRBJ1-5 TRBV4-1 - - CASSQVPGDQPQHF TGCGCCAGCAGCCAAGTCCCGGGGGATCAGCCCCAGCATTTT
TRBJ2-7 TRBV5-6 - - CASSLGRGAGEQYF TGTGCCAGCAGCTTGGGTCGGGGGGCGGGCGAGCAGTACTTC
TRBJ1-4 TRBV5-1 - TRBD1 CASSPRDSNEKLFF TGCGCCAGCAGCCCCCGGGACAGTAATGAAAAACTGTTTTTT
TRBJ1-2 TRBV5-6 - - CASTKTGTNYGYTF TGTGCCAGCACCAAAACAGGGACTAACTATGGCTACACCTTC
TRBJ2-5 TRBV10-1 - - CASSAKRGETQYF TGCGCCAGCAGTGCCAAAAGGGGAGAGACCCAGTACTTC
TRBJ1-1 TRBV29-1 - TRBD1 CSARPGTVNTEAFF TGCAGCGCGCGTCCCGGGACAGTCAACACTGAAGCTTTCTTT
TRBJ2-2 TRBV7-9 - TRBD2 CASSRGLAGPDTGELFF TGTGCCAGCAGCAGGGGACTAGCGGGACCAGACACCGGGGAGCTGTTTTTT
TRBJ1-4 TRBV27 once - CASSLVGRKLFF TGTGCCAGCAGTTTAGTGGGGAGGAAACTGTTTTTT
TRBJ2-5 TRBV5-1 - - CASSLAGQGGETQYF TGCGCCAGCAGCTTGGCCGGACAGGGAGGGGAGACCCAGTACTTC
TRBJ1-1 TRBV21-1 - - CASSRQATGMNTEAFF TGTGCCAGCAGCAGACAAGCGACAGGTATGAACACTGAAGCTTTCTTT
TRBJ1-2 TRBV20-1 once - CSAHSEGGYTF TGCAGTGCCCATTCGGAGGGTGGCTACACCTTC
TRBJ1-1 TRBV6-5 - - CASSYTGNTEAFF TGTGCCAGCAGTTATACAGGGAACACTGAAGCTTTCTTT
TRBJ2-3 TRBV11-2 - TRBD2 CASSLGKAGGRSDTQYF TGTGCCAGCAGCTTAGGGAAAGCGGGGGGGCGATCAGATACGCAGTATTTT